The T cell receptor beta chain described here comes from a study of identical twins. General study points: Models predicted less out-of-frame TCR alpha sharing in monozygotic twins than was found.

TCRdb itself ran the 5' RACE reads through MiXCR, one entry per CDR3 protein. The data show more than 400,000 distinct CDR3 sequences, with 15% seen just once and 0.44% held by the top ten. Germline V CDR1 and CDR2: MDHEN, SYDVKM. Losses at the gene ends were 7 bases for V and 7 bases for J; bases not matched to a gene: 13. This CDR3 contains 16 residues. Notes on this clonotype: The antigen is undetermined.

The same data also went into a second study, on yellow fever vaccine responses in identical twins. That work states: Twins reportedly appeared to share part of their vaccine T cell response while keeping part individual.

The TCR was taken from a woman younger than 30 in good health. This chain joins TRBV28 and TRBJ2-1, with TRBD1 identical over 10 bases. The material sequenced was CD4+ T cells sorted from blood. The CDR3 loop is CASNVPGQGPKNEQFF. CDR3 nucleotide sequence: TGTGCCAGCAATGTACCGGGACAGGGGCCTAAGAATGAGCAGTTCTTC.